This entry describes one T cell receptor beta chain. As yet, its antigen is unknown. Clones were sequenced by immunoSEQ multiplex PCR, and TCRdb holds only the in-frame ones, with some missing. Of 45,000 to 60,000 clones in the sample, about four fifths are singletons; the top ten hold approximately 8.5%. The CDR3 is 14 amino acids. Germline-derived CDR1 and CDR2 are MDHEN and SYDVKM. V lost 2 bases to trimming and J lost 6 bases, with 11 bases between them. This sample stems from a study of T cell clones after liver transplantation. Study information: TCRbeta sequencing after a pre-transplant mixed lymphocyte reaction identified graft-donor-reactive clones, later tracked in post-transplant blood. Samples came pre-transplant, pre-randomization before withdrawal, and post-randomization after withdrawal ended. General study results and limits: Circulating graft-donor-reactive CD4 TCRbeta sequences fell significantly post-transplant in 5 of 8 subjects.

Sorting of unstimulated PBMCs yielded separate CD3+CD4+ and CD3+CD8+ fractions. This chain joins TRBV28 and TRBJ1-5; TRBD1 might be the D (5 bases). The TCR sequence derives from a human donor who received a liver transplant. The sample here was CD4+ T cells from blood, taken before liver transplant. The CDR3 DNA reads TGTGCCAGCAGTTTAGCGGGGGAGGGTCAGCCCCAGCATTTT. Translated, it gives CASSLAGEGQPQHF.